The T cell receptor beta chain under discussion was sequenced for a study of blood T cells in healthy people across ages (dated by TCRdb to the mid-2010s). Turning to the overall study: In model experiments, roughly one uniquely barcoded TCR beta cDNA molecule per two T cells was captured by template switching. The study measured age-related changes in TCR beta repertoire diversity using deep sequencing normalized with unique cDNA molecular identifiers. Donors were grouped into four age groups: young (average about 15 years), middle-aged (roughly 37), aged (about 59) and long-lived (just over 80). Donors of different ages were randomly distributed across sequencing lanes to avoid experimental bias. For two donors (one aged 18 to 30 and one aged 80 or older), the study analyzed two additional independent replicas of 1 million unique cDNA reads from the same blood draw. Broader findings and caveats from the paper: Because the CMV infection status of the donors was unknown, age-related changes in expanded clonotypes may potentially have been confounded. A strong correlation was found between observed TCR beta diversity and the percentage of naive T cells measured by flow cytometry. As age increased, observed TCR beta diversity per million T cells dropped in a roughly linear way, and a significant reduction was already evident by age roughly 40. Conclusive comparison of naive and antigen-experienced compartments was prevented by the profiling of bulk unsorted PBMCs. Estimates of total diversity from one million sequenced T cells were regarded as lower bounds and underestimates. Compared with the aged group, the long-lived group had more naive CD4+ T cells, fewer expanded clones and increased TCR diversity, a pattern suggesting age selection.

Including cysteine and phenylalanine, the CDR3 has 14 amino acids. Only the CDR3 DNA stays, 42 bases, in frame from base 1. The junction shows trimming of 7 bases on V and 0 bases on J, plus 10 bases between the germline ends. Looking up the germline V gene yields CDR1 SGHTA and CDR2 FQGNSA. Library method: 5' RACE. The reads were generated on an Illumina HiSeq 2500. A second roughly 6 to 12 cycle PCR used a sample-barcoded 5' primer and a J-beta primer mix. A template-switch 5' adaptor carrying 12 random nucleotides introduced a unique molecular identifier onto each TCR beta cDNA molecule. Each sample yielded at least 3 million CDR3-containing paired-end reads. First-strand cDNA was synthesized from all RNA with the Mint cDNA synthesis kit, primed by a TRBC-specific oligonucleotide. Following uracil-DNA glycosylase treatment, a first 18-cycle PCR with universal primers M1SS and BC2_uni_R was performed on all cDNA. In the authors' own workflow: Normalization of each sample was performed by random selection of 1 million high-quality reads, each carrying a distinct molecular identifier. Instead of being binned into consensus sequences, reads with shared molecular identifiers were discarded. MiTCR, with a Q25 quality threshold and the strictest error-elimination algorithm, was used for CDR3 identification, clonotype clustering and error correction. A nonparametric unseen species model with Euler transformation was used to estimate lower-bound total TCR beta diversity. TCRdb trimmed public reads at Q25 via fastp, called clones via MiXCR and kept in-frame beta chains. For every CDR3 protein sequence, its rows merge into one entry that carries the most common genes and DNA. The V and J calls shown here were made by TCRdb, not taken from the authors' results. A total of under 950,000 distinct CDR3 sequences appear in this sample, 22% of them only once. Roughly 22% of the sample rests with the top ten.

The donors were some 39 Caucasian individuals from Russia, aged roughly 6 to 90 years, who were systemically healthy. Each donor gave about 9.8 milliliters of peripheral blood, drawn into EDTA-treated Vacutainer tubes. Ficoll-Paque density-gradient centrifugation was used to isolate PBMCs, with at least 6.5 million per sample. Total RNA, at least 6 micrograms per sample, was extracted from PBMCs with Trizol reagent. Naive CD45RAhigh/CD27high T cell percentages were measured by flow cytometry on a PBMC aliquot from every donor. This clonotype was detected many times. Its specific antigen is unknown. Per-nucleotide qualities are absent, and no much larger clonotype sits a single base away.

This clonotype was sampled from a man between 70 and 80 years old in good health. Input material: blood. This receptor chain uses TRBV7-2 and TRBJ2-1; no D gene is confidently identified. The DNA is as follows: TGTGCCAGCACCCCTTCCTTCTCCTACAATGAGCAGTTCTTC. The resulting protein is CASTPSFSYNEQFF.